The rows below give T cell receptor beta chains drawn from one sample of a study of cytomegalovirus exposure and HLA in healthy donors. Here immunoSEQ multiplex PCR was the method, and the copy in TCRdb shows in-frame clones only, minus some. The data hold 110,000 to 150,000 clones, with approximately 94% observed a single time. Sequencing used PBMCs. The receptors here all came from a man between 18 and 35 years old in good health and CMV-seropositive. CDR3s include the opening cysteine and the closing phenylalanine or tryptophan. A D gene is named only where the DNA matches it firmly. Some rows mark clone size as missing; the rest say once, few, many or name a class of expanded clone.

V	size	J	D	CDR3	DNA
TRBV6-5	NA	TRBJ1-4	TRBD1	CASSPDRENEKLFF	TGTGCCAGCAGTCCCGACAGGGAGAATGAAAAACTGTTTTTT
TRBV28	NA	TRBJ1-5	TRBD1	CASSQDRGRRQPQHF	TGTGCCAGCAGTCAGGACAGGGGGCGAAGACAGCCCCAGCATTTT
TRBV14	NA	TRBJ2-7	NA	CASSQGGLRQYF	TGTGCCAGCAGCCAAGGAGGACTCCGGCAGTACTTC
TRBV2	NA	TRBJ1-2	NA	CASSPRQNYGYTF	TGTGCCAGCAGTCCACGACAGAATTATGGCTACACCTTC
TRBV27	NA	TRBJ2-7	NA	CASSFGGLGTYEQYF	TGTGCCAGCAGTTTCGGGGGACTGGGCACCTACGAGCAGTACTTC
TRBV6-5	NA	TRBJ2-7	TRBD2	CASTEVAGGSHEQYF	TGTGCCAGCACCGAAGTAGCGGGAGGCTCCCACGAGCAGTACTTC
TRBV6-6	few	TRBJ2-1	TRBD2	CASSRTSGVTYNEQFF	TGTGCCAGCAGTCGGACTAGCGGGGTTACCTACAATGAGCAGTTCTTC
TRBV4-1	NA	TRBJ1-4	NA	CASSQGGVSDEKLFF	TGCGCCAGCAGCCAAGGGGGGGTGTCGGATGAAAAACTGTTTTTT
TRBV5-1	NA	TRBJ2-5	NA	CASSQSGQWDQETQYF	TGCGCCAGCAGCCAAAGCGGACAGTGGGATCAAGAGACCCAGTACTTC
TRBV27	once	TRBJ2-5	NA	CASSSPARTQYF	TGTGCCAGCAGTTCGCCAGCGAGGACCCAGTACTTC
TRBV4-2	NA	TRBJ2-7	NA	CASSQGPGALEQYF	TGTGCCAGCAGCCAGGGACCAGGGGCACTCGAGCAGTACTTC
TRBV5-4	NA	TRBJ2-5	TRBD2	CASSYGLASSQETQYF	TGTGCCAGCAGCTACGGACTAGCCAGCTCCCAAGAGACCCAGTACTTC
TRBV18	NA	TRBJ2-5	NA	CASSPPSQETQYF	TGTGCCAGCTCACCCCCTTCCCAAGAGACCCAGTACTTC
TRBV9	NA	TRBJ2-3	TRBD2	CASSVDSGGSTDTQYF	TGTGCCAGCAGCGTAGATAGCGGGGGAAGCACAGATACGCAGTATTTT
TRBV9	NA	TRBJ1-2	NA	CASSVEGLANYGYTF	TGTGCCAGCAGCGTAGAGGGGTTAGCTAACTATGGCTACACCTTC
TRBV27	NA	TRBJ2-1	NA	CASSPSTGPYNEQFF	TGTGCCAGCAGTCCATCCACGGGTCCCTACAATGAGCAGTTCTTC
TRBV18	NA	TRBJ1-4	NA	CASSPGGEENEKLFF	TGTGCCAGCTCACCCGGAGGGGAGGAAAATGAAAAACTGTTTTTT
TRBV5-1	NA	TRBJ2-7	TRBD2	CASSALAGDAGVEQYF	TGCGCCAGCAGCGCACTAGCGGGAGACGCAGGGGTCGAGCAGTACTTC
TRBV4-2	NA	TRBJ2-7	TRBD2	CASSQGTSGYEQYF	TGTGCCAGCAGCCAGGGCACTAGCGGCTACGAGCAGTACTTC
TRBV28	NA	TRBJ1-6	TRBD1	CASSSTGDSNSPLHF	TGTGCCAGCAGTTCGACAGGGGATTCTAATTCACCCCTCCACTTT
TRBV27	NA	TRBJ2-7	TRBD1	CASSQPTGQGAREQYF	TGTGCCAGCAGTCAACCGACGGGACAGGGGGCGCGTGAGCAGTACTTC
TRBV21-1	NA	TRBJ2-2	NA	CASSNILARKGELFF	TGTGCCAGCAGCAATATCTTAGCGAGGAAAGGGGAGCTGTTTTTT
TRBV5-1	NA	TRBJ2-7	TRBD1	CASSPGQSSYEQYF	TGCGCCAGCAGCCCGGGACAGAGCTCCTACGAGCAGTACTTC
TRBV7-6	NA	TRBJ2-5	NA	CASRTAGSEETQYF	TGTGCCAGCAGAACGGCCGGGTCTGAAGAGACCCAGTACTTC
TRBV28	NA	TRBJ2-5	NA	CASREGTQETQYF	TGTGCCAGCAGGGAGGGGACTCAAGAGACCCAGTACTTC
TRBV25-1	NA	TRBJ2-7	NA	CASSIGGDRNEQYF	TGTGCCAGCAGTATCGGCGGAGACCGAAACGAGCAGTACTTC
TRBV6-1	NA	TRBJ1-2	NA	CASSERQGGYGYTF	TGTGCCAGCAGTGAACGGCAGGGCGGTTATGGCTACACCTTC
TRBV27	NA	TRBJ2-1	TRBD2	CATTGTSPHNEQFF	TGTGCCACGACCGGGACTAGCCCTCACAATGAGCAGTTCTTC
TRBV19	NA	TRBJ2-1	NA	CASSIAGDYNEQFF	TGTGCCAGTAGTATAGCGGGGGACTACAATGAGCAGTTCTTC
TRBV7-6	once	TRBJ1-5	NA	CASSLSGADQPQHF	TGTGCCAGCAGCTTATCAGGGGCCGATCAGCCCCAGCATTTT
TRBV15	NA	TRBJ1-1	NA	CATSRNFQGVTEAFF	TGTGCCACCAGCAGAAACTTTCAAGGGGTCACTGAAGCTTTCTTT
TRBV19	NA	TRBJ1-1	NA	CASSPLDRVTEAFF	TGTGCCAGTAGCCCGCTAGACAGAGTCACTGAAGCTTTCTTT
TRBV27	NA	TRBJ1-1	NA	CASSLRTMNTEAFF	TGTGCCAGCAGTTTAAGAACAATGAACACTGAAGCTTTCTTT
TRBV30	few	TRBJ2-2	NA	CAWNGGTANTGELFF	TGTGCCTGGAATGGCGGGACAGCGAACACCGGGGAGCTGTTTTTT
TRBV19	NA	TRBJ2-7	NA	CASSIGRGYEQYF	TGTGCCAGTAGTATAGGGAGGGGCTACGAGCAGTACTTC
TRBV28	NA	TRBJ2-3	NA	CASKEGPDTQYF	TGTGCCAGCAAGGAGGGGCCAGATACGCAGTATTTT
TRBV2	NA	TRBJ2-3	TRBD2	CASRLAGFTDTQYF	TGTGCCAGCCGGCTAGCGGGCTTCACAGATACGCAGTATTTT
TRBV2	NA	TRBJ2-1	TRBD1	CASGGQGTYNEQFF	TGTGCCAGCGGGGGACAGGGGACCTACAATGAGCAGTTCTTC
TRBV5-1	NA	TRBJ2-7	TRBD1	CASSLGQANEQYF	TGCGCCAGCAGTCTGGGACAGGCCAACGAGCAGTACTTC